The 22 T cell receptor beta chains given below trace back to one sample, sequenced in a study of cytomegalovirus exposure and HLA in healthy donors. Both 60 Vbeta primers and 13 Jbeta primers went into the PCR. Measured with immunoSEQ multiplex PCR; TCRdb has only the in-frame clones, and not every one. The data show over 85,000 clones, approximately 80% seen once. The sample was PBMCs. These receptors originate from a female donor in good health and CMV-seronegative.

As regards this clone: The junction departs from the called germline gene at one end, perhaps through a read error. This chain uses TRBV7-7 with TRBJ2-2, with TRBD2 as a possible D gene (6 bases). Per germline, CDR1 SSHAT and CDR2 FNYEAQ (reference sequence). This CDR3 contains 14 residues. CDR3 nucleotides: TGTGCTAGCAGCTTGGAGGGGAACACCGGGGAGCTGTTTTTT. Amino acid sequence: CASSLEGNTGELFF.

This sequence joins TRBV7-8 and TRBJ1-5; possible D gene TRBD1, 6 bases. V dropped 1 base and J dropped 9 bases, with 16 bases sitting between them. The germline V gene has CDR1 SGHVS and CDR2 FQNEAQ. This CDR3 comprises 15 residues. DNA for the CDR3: TGTGCCAGCAGCTTAGAAGGGGCAGGGGTTCGGCCCCAGCATTTT. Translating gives CASSLEGAGVRPQHF.

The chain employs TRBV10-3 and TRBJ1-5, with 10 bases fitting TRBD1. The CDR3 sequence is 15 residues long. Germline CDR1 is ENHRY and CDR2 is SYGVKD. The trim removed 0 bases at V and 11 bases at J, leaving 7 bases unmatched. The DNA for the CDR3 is TGTGCCATCAGTGAGTCGACAGGGGGCCTCCGGTCCCAGCATTTT. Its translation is CAISESTGGLRSQHF.

This CDR3 reads CASSRDSNYGYTF. The CDR3 coding sequence is TGTGCCAGCAGCCGGGACAGTAACTATGGCTACACCTTC. V and J are TRBV14 and TRBJ1-2; 7 positions match TRBD1. This CDR3 has 13 residues. CDR1 and CDR2 (germline): SGHDN, FVKESK. With V trimmed by 4 bases and J by 1 base, 0 bases remained unmatched.

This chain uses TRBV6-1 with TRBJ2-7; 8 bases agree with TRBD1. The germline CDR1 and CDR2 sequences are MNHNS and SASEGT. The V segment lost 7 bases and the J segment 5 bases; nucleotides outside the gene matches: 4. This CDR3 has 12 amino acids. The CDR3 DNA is TGTGCCAGCACCCGACAGGGGAACGAGCAGTACTTC. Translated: CASTRQGNEQYF.

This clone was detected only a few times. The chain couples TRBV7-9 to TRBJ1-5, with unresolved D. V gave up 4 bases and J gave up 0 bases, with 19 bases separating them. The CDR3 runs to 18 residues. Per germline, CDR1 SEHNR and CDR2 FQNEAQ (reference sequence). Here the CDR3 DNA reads TGTGCCAGCAGCTCCCCCCCCGCGGGAGTCTATAGCAATCAGCCCCAGCATTTT. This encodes CASSSPPAGVYSNQPQHF. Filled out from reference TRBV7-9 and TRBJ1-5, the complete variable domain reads DTGVSQNPRHKITKRGQNVTFRCDPISEHNRLYWYRQTLGQGPEFLTYFQNEAQLEKSRLLSDRFSAERPKGSFSTLEIQRTEQGDSAMYLCASSSPPAGVYSNQPQHFGDGTRLSIL.

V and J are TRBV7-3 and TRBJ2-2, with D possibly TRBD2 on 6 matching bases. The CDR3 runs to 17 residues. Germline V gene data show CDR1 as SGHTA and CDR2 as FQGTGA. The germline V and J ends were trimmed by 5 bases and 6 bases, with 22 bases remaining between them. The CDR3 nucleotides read TGTGCCAGCAGCCGTGGGGCGGTGGGACTTACTCCCGGGGAGCTGTTTTTT. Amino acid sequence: CASSRGAVGLTPGELFF. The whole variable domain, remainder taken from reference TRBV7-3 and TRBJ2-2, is GAGVSQTPSNKVTEKGKYVELRCDPISGHTALYWYRQSLGQGPEFLIYFQGTGAADDSGLPNDRFFAVRPEGSVSTLKIQRTERGDSAVYLCASSRGAVGLTPGELFFGEGSRLTVL.

CDR3 in DNA: TGCGCCAGCAGCTTTAGCGGGGAACGGGGCGGGGAGCTGTTTTTT. It is translated as CASSFSGERGGELFF. This chain links TRBV5-1 with TRBJ2-2; 8 positions agree with TRBD2. V was clipped by 2 bases and J by 7 bases; unmatched bases: 7. The CDR3 loop spans 15 amino acids. CDR1 SGHRS and CDR2 YFSETQ come from the germline V gene.

In DNA form, the CDR3 reads TGCAGCGTTGCGGGGAAACTGGAGACTGAAGCTTTCTTT. Translating it yields CSVAGKLETEAFF. The rearrangement links TRBV29-1 to TRBJ1-1; no clear D. From germline, CDR1 is SQVTM and CDR2 ANQGSEA. V shed 4 bases and J shed 5 bases, with 14 bases lying between them. This CDR3 has 13 residues.

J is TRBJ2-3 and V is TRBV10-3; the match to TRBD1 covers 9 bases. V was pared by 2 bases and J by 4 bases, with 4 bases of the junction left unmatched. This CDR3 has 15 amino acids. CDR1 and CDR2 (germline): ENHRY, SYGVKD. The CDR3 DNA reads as TGTGCCATCAGTGAGACAGGGGGCGCCCCAGATACGCAGTATTTT. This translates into CAISETGGAPDTQYF.

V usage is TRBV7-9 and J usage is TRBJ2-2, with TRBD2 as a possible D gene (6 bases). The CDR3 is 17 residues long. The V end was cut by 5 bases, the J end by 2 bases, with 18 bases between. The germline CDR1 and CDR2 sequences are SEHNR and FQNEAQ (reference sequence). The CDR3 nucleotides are TGTGCCAGCAGCCATAAGAAATTAGCGGAAAACACCGGGGAGCTGTTTTTT. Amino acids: CASSHKKLAENTGELFF.

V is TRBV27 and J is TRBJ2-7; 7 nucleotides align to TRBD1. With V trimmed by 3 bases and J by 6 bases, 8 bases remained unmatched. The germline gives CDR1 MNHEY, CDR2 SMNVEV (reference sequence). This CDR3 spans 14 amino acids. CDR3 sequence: CASSFSGTAVEQYF. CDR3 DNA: TGTGCCAGCAGTTTTTCCGGGACAGCCGTCGAGCAGTACTTC.

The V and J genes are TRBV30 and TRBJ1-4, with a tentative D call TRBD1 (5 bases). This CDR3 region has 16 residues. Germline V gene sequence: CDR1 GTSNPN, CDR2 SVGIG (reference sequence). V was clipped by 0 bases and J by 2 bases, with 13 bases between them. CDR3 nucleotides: TGTGCCTGGAGTGTTCCCTGGCAGGGCACTAATGAAAAACTGTTTTTT. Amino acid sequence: CAWSVPWQGTNEKLFF.

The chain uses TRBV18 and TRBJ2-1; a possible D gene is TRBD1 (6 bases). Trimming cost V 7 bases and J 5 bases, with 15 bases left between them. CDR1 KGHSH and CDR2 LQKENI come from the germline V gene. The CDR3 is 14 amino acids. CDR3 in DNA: TGTGCCAGCTTCCCGGGACATGGGAACAATGAGCAGTTCTTC. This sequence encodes CASFPGHGNNEQFF.

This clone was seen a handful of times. CDR3 DNA sequence: TGTGCCAGTAGTATTTATCCCCCCGACAGGGTGGGGACTGAAGCTTTCTTT. Translation: CASSIYPPDRVGTEAFF. The chain links TRBV19 to TRBJ1-1; 7 bases agree with TRBD1. The V gene end was trimmed by 3 bases and the J gene end by 5 bases; junction bases not matched to a gene: 15. CDR3 length: 17 amino acids. Germline V lookup: CDR1 LNHDA, CDR2 SQIVND (reference sequence).

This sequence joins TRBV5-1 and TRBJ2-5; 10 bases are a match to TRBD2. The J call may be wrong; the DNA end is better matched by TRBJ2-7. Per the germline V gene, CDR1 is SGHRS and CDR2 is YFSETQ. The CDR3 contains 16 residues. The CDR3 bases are TGCGCCAGCACCTCAATAGCGGGGGGCCACCCCTACGAGCAGTACTTC. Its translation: CASTSIAGGHPYEQYF.

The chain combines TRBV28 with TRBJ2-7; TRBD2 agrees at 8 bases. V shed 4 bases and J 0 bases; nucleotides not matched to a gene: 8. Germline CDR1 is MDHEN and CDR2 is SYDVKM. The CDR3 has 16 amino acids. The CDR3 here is CASSSETSGYSYEQYF. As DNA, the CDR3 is TGTGCCAGCAGTTCTGAAACTAGCGGATACTCCTACGAGCAGTACTTC.

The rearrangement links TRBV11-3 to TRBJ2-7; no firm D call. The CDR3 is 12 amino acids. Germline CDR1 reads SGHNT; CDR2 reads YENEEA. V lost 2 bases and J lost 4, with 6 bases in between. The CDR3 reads CASSLTGYEQYF. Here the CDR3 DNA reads TGTGCCAGCAGCTTAACGGGTTACGAGCAGTACTTC.

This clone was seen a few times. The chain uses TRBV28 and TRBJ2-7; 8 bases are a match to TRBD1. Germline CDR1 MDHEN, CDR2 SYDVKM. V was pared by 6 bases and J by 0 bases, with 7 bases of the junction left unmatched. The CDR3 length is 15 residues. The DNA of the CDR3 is TGTGCCAGCAGGGCCCAGGGGGCCTTCTCCTACGAGCAGTACTTC. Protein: CASRAQGAFSYEQYF.

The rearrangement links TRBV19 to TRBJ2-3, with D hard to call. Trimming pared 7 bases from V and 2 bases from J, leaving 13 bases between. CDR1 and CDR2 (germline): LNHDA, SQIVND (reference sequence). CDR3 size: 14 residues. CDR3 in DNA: TGTGCCAGTAAAAACCAAGGAGACACAGATACGCAGTATTTT. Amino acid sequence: CASKNQGDTDTQYF.

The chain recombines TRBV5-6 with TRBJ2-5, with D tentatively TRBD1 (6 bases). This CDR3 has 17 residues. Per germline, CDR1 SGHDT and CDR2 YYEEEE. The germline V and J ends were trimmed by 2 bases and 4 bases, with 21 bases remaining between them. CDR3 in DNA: TGTGCCAGCAGCTTTTGCGCCGAGGGGGAAGGCACAGAGACCCAGTACTTC. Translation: CASSFCAEGEGTETQYF.

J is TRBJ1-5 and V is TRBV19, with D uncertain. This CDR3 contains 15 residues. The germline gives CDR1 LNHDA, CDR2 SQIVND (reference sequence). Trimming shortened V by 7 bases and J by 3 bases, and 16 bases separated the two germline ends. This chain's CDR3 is CASTTGRQVNQPQHF. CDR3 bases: TGTGCCAGTACCACCGGCCGGCAGGTCAATCAGCCCCAGCATTTT.